This TCR beta chain originates from a study of blood T cell repertoires in COVID-19. The CDR3 is 14 amino acids. V trimming: 9 bases; J trimming: 0 bases; junction bases outside the gene matches: 4. CDR1 and CDR2 (germline): KGHDR, SFDVKD. Produced via immunoSEQ multiplex PCR; TCRdb's table is partial and in-frame only. The sample consists of some 340,000 clones, around 85% of them appearing once. The sequence was obtained from a woman in her late teens or twenties with acute or convalescent COVID-19. Sequencing was performed on peripheral blood. The genes are TRBV24-1 and TRBJ2-1; 7 nucleotides align to TRBD2. For the CDR3, the DNA is TGTGCCACCGGGGGGGGGAGCTCCTACAATGAGCAGTTCTTC. Its protein product is CATGGGSSYNEQFF.